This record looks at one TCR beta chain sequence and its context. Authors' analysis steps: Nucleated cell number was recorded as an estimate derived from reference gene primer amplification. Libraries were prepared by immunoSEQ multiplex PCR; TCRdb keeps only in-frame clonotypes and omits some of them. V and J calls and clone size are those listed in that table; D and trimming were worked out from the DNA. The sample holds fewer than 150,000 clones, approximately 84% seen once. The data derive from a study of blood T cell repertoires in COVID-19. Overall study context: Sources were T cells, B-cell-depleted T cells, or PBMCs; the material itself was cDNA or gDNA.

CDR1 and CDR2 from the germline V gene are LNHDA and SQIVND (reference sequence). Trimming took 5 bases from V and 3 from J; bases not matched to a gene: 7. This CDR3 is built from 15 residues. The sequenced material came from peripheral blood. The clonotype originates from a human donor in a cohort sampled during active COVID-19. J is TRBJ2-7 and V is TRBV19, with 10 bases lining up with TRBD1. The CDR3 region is CASSLARDRGYEQYF. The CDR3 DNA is TGTGCCAGTAGTTTAGCCCGGGACAGGGGCTACGAGCAGTACTTC.